The 21 T cell receptor beta chains below all came from one sample that was sequenced in a study of control samples from healthy donors and cancer patients. Sequenced by immunoSEQ multiplex PCR; TCRdb stores in-frame clones only, minus some. The table has about 180,000 clones, roughly 92% seen once. Sequenced input: blood. The receptors originated from a man aged 30 to 45 in good health.

J is TRBJ1-2 and V is TRBV5-6; 8 bases fit TRBD1. Germline CDR1 and CDR2: SGHDT and YYEEEE. This CDR3 spans 14 amino acids. The V and J ends lost 3 bases and 7 bases, in that order; junction bases with no gene match: 8. This chain's CDR3 is CASSSQGARGGYTF. CDR3 nucleotides: TGTGCCAGCAGCTCGCAGGGGGCGCGGGGTGGCTACACCTTC. The full variable domain, completed using reference TRBV5-6 and TRBJ1-2, is DAGVTQSPTHLIKTRGQQVTLRCSPKSGHDTVSWYQQALGQGPQFIFQYYEEEERQRGNFPDRFSGHQFPNYSSELNVNALLLGDSALYLCASSSQGARGGYTFGSGTRLTVV.

The chain combines TRBV20-1 with TRBJ2-1; D remains ambiguous. CDR1 is DFQATT, CDR2 SNEGSKA, per germline (reference sequence). The CDR3 consists of 10 residues. V shed 6 bases and J shed 5 bases, with 5 bases lying between them. CDR3 coding DNA: TGCAGTGCCAGAAACAATGAGCAGTTCTTC. Its translation: CSARNNEQFF.

The genes are TRBV6-4 and TRBJ2-1, with 8 nucleotides matching TRBD1. This CDR3 contains 14 residues. The V gene's germline CDR1 is MRHNA and CDR2 SNTAGT. V gave up 4 bases and J gave up 3 bases; unmatched junction bases: 2. The CDR3 spells CASSVGQGYNEQFF. The CDR3 coding sequence is TGTGCCAGCAGTGTAGGACAGGGCTACAATGAGCAGTTCTTC.

This clone was detected a few times. V usage is TRBV24-1 and J usage is TRBJ2-3; D uncertain. The CDR3 extends over 13 amino acids. Trimming shortened V by 3 bases and J by 0 bases, and 3 bases separated the two germline ends. Germline assignment: CDR1 KGHDR and CDR2 SFDVKD. Here the CDR3 reads CATSDTSTDTQYF. Written as DNA, the CDR3 is TGTGCCACCAGTGATACTAGCACAGATACGCAGTATTTT.

The chain uses TRBV4-1 and TRBJ2-1; 10 bases are a match to TRBD2. Germline V gives CDR1 MGHRA, CDR2 YSYEKL. This CDR3 spans 16 amino acids. V was pared by 0 bases and J by 8 bases, with 7 bases of the junction left unmatched. CDR3 nucleotides: TGCGCCAGCAGCCAAGAGGTGACTAGCGGGTCCGATGAGCAGTTCTTC. Protein product: CASSQEVTSGSDEQFF.

The chain carries TRBV29-1 and TRBJ2-1; 8 bases are a match to TRBD2. Per the germline V gene, CDR1 is SQVTM and CDR2 is ANQGSEA. J was trimmed by 0 bases and V by 3 bases; bases with no gene match: 1. This CDR3 has 14 amino acids. The CDR3 coding sequence is TGCAGCGTTGAGAGCGGGAGCTCCTACAATGAGCAGTTCTTC. Amino acids: CSVESGSSYNEQFF.

The chain is built from TRBV30 and TRBJ2-7, with 12 bases aligning to TRBD2. V was clipped by 2 bases and J by 0 bases; unmatched bases: 5. Per germline, CDR1 GTSNPN and CDR2 SVGIG (reference sequence). The CDR3 covers 16 residues. CDR3 protein: CAWSFLAGGSSYEQYF. DNA of the CDR3: TGTGCCTGGAGTTTTCTAGCGGGAGGGAGCTCCTACGAGCAGTACTTC.

The V and J genes are TRBV7-8 and TRBJ2-7; D is unresolved. Trimming removed 5 bases at V and 0 bases at J, with 5 bases between. The CDR3 runs to 12 residues. Looked up from germline, CDR1 is SGHVS and CDR2 is FQNEAQ. The DNA for the CDR3 is TGTGCCAGCAGCCCTAGCTCCTACGAGCAGTACTTC. Its protein product is CASSPSSYEQYF.

The chain carries TRBV24-1 and TRBJ1-1; possibly TRBD1 for D (5 bases). V lost 4 bases to trimming and J lost 1 base, with 9 bases between them. Germline CDR1 KGHDR, CDR2 SFDVKD. The CDR3 spans 14 residues. The CDR3 here is CATSDPGRNTEAFF. The CDR3 nucleotides read TGTGCCACCAGTGACCCGGGACGGAACACTGAAGCTTTCTTT.

V gene TRBV5-1 combines with J gene TRBJ1-6; D is unclear. The CDR3 covers 13 residues. V lost 5 bases and J 6 bases, leaving 9 bases between the germline ends. Germline V gene sequence: CDR1 SGHRS, CDR2 YFSETQ. The CDR3 protein is CASSRVLNSPLHF. The CDR3 DNA reads TGCGCCAGCAGTCGGGTCCTTAATTCACCCCTCCACTTT.

The chain links TRBV7-8 to TRBJ2-3; D might be TRBD1 or TRBD2, each matching 5 bases. V lost 3 bases, J lost 0 bases, and 7 bases lay in between. Per the germline V gene, CDR1 is SGHVS and CDR2 is FQNEAQ. This CDR3 has 14 amino acids. CDR3 loop: CASSLGRSTDTQYF. Written as DNA, the CDR3 is TGTGCCAGCAGCTTGGGACGGAGCACAGATACGCAGTATTTT.

Only a few counts were recorded for this clone. The chain is built from TRBV4-2 and TRBJ2-2; maybe TRBD1 (7 bases). Trimming took 4 bases from V and 1 from J, leaving 13 bases between them. There are 16 residues in the CDR3. Germline CDR1 and CDR2: LGHNA and YNFKEQ. The CDR3 sequence: CASSRRGQLNTGELFF. Here the CDR3 DNA reads TGTGCCAGCAGCCGGAGGGGACAGTTGAACACCGGGGAGCTGTTTTTT.

Concerning this clone itself: Other DNA sequences in this specimen translate into the identical CDR3. The V and J genes are TRBV11-2 and TRBJ2-7; D gene unclear. Germline-derived CDR1 and CDR2 are SGHAT and FQNNGV. V gave up 1 base and J gave up 4 bases, with 2 bases separating them. The CDR3 runs 11 residues. The CDR3 loop reads CASSLAYEQYF. CDR3 DNA: TGTGCCAGCAGCTTAGCATACGAGCAGTACTTC.

This clone was found once. The chain carries TRBV28 and TRBJ2-7; D may be TRBD2 (5 bases). This CDR3 has 12 residues. The V gene's germline CDR1 is MDHEN and CDR2 SYDVKM. V gave up 7 bases and J gave up 3 bases, with 10 bases separating them. CDR3 DNA: TGTGCCAGCAAAAGGACTGGCTACGAGCAGTACTTC. Its protein is CASKRTGYEQYF.

The chain joins TRBV27 to TRBJ2-1; TRBD2 matches 11 bases. The germline V gene has CDR1 MNHEY and CDR2 SMNVEV (reference sequence). With 1 base clipped from V and 5 bases from J, the junction kept 7 bases outside the gene matches. This CDR3 contains 17 residues. CDR3 DNA sequence: TGTGCCAGCAGTTTATTGCCCCTAGCGGGAGGAAACAATGAGCAGTTCTTC. It yields the protein CASSLLPLAGGNNEQFF.

This clone was picked up a small number of times. The chain carries TRBV4-1 and TRBJ1-2; 9 positions agree with TRBD1. CDR3 length equals 15 residues. The germline gives CDR1 MGHRA, CDR2 YSYEKL. V lost 3 bases to trimming and J lost 4 bases; unmatched junction nucleotides: 6. CDR3 sequence reads: CASSQGQGSPYGYTF. CDR3 bases: TGCGCCAGCAGCCAGGGACAGGGAAGTCCCTATGGCTACACCTTC.

This chain joins TRBV7-6 and TRBJ1-1; no clear D. The CDR3 loop spans 14 amino acids. Germline lookup yields CDR1 SGHVS and CDR2 FNYEAQ. Trimming left V 7 bases short and J 4 bases short, with 16 bases between. CDR3 loop: CASKLGPLGTEAFF. CDR3 coding DNA: TGTGCCAGCAAGTTGGGTCCTCTGGGCACTGAAGCTTTCTTT.

The V call is TRBV6-1, the J call TRBJ2-5; possible D gene TRBD2, 5 bases. The CDR3 sequence is 15 residues long. From germline, CDR1 is MNHNS and CDR2 SASEGT. Trimming removed 4 bases from V and 8 bases from J, with 20 bases in between. CDR3 loop: CASSVAPVTAGTQYF. CDR3 bases: TGTGCCAGCAGTGTAGCGCCCGTGACCGCTGGTACCCAGTACTTC.

This clone came up once. The J gene is TRBJ2-3, the V gene TRBV27, with 9 positions matching TRBD1. Germline values: CDR1 MNHEY, CDR2 SMNVEV (reference sequence). This CDR3 spans 13 amino acids. V shed 8 bases and J 1 base; nucleotides not matched to a gene: 1. CDR3 sequence (DNA): TGTGCCAGCCGGGACAGGGGCACAGATACGCAGTATTTT. Encoded protein: CASRDRGTDTQYF.

V is TRBV30 and J is TRBJ1-4; D unresolved. CDR1 is GTSNPN, CDR2 SVGIG, per germline (reference sequence). V shed 3 bases and J shed 10 bases, with 18 bases lying between them. This CDR3 spans 14 amino acids. CDR3 bases: TGTGCCTGGAGCCCTTTTGGACTGTTGGGAAAACTGTTTTTT. It translates to CAWSPFGLLGKLFF.

The V and J genes are TRBV9 and TRBJ2-3; 7 bases fit TRBD2. CDR3 length: 16 residues. V lost 0 bases to trimming and J lost 6 bases; unmatched junction nucleotides: 10. Germline assignment: CDR1 SGDLS and CDR2 YYNGEE. The CDR3 loop reads CASSVVGTTLGDTQYF. The CDR3 coding sequence is TGTGCCAGCAGCGTAGTGGGGACTACCCTTGGGGATACGCAGTATTTT.